This passage covers 22 T cell receptor beta chains from one sample sequenced in a study of ipilimumab plus nivolumab after autologous stem cell transplantation. This table comes from immunoSEQ multiplex PCR, and its TCRdb copy is limited to in-frame clones, with some not included. The table records roughly 15,000 clones, about 77% of them present only once. The sample in question was PBMCs, obtained in a trial of ipilimumab plus nivolumab as post-transplant consolidation. The receptor source for this set is a male donor with diffuse large B-cell lymphoma.

The chain carries TRBV7-9 and TRBJ2-7; D possibly corresponds to TRBD1 (5 bases). From germline, CDR1 is SEHNR and CDR2 FQNEAQ (reference sequence). The CDR3 is 16 amino acids. V shed 5 bases and J shed 1 base, with 18 bases lying between them. CDR3 DNA: TGTGCCAGCAGCATCGTCGGGCAGGGATTATCCTACGAGCAGTACTTC. Its translation is CASSIVGQGLSYEQYF.

The chain recombines TRBV29-1 with TRBJ2-3, with 7 positions matching TRBD2. The CDR3 is 16 residues long. Trimming at V came to 4 bases and at J to 6 bases, leaving 16 bases not matched to a gene. Germline V gene sequence: CDR1 SQVTM, CDR2 ANQGSEA. CDR3 nucleotides: TGCAGCGTTGGGGGGGGAGGGCAGAAAATCAGGGATACGCAGTATTTT. Translation gives CSVGGGGQKIRDTQYF.

The rearrangement links TRBV19 to TRBJ1-6, with 10 bases fitting TRBD1. The CDR3 is 17 amino acids. Germline loops: CDR1 LNHDA, CDR2 SQIVND (reference sequence). V was clipped by 1 base and J by 11 bases; unmatched bases: 11. The CDR3 bases are TGTGCCAGTAGTATAGGACGGACAGGGGGGTTACCCACACCCCTCCACTTT. Amino acids: CASSIGRTGGLPTPLHF.

V and J are TRBV4-1 and TRBJ2-3; 9 bases align to TRBD2. CDR3 length: 18 residues. CDR1 is MGHRA, CDR2 YSYEKL, per germline. V shed 0 bases and J 2 bases; nucleotides not matched to a gene: 9. The CDR3: CASSQDPSGDGNTDTQYF. As DNA, the CDR3 is TGCGCCAGCAGCCAAGACCCTAGCGGGGATGGTAACACAGATACGCAGTATTTT.

The sample holds a few counts of this clone. CDR3 sequence reads: CASSLGGSTDTQYF. The CDR3 coding sequence is TGCGCCAGCAGCTTGGGGGGGAGCACAGATACGCAGTATTTT. The chain has TRBV5-1 and TRBJ2-3; D is possibly TRBD1 or TRBD2 (5 bases each). The germline V and J ends were trimmed by 0 bases and 0 bases, with 5 bases remaining between them. CDR1 SGHRS and CDR2 YFSETQ come from the germline V gene. The CDR3 totals 14 residues.

J is TRBJ2-3 and V is TRBV11-3; D could derive from TRBD1 or TRBD2 (5 bases each). The CDR3 is 14 amino acids. The V gene lost 5 bases and the J gene lost 1 base, with 10 bases spanning the gap. Germline V gene sequence: CDR1 SGHNT, CDR2 YENEEA. The DNA for the CDR3 is TGTGCCAGCAGCCCCGGGACGGGCACAGATACGCAGTATTTT. Encoded protein: CASSPGTGTDTQYF.

The sample holds one count of this clone. The rearrangement joins TRBV4-3 to TRBJ1-3; no firm D call. The germline gives CDR1 LGHNA, CDR2 YSLEER. V gave up 0 bases and J gave up 4 bases, with 10 bases separating them. The CDR3 length is 15 residues. The CDR3 DNA is TGCGCCAGCAGCCAAGATCGGCGGGCCGGAAACACCATATATTTT. Its protein product is CASSQDRRAGNTIYF.

The chain combines TRBV7-8 with TRBJ1-6, with 7 bases aligning to TRBD1. The CDR3 spans 15 residues. J gave up 6 bases and V 4 bases, and 6 bases lay outside the gene matches. Germline V CDR1 and CDR2: SGHVS, FQNEAQ. The CDR3 is CASSSRDSLNSPLHF. The CDR3 nucleotides are TGTGCCAGCAGCTCACGGGACAGCCTTAATTCACCCCTCCACTTT.

V and J are TRBV10-2 and TRBJ1-2; D may be TRBD1 (6 bases). CDR1 is WSHSY and CDR2 is SAAADI in the germline V gene. This CDR3 is 13 amino acids long. Trimming left V 7 bases short and J 7 bases short, with 16 bases between. DNA of the CDR3: TGCGCCAGCACTAATAACAGGGCTGCTGGCTACACCTTC. This codes for CASTNNRAAGYTF.

The chain joins TRBV6-1 to TRBJ2-3, with D perhaps given as TRBD1 or TRBD2 (5 bases each). The V and J ends lost 4 bases and 11 bases respectively, with 13 bases between them. Germline-derived CDR1 and CDR2 are MNHNS and SASEGT. The CDR3 is 12 amino acids. The CDR3 sequence is CASSAEGSRQYF. Here the CDR3 DNA reads TGTGCCAGCAGTGCTGAGGGGTCAAGGCAGTATTTT.

J is TRBJ2-5 and V is TRBV7-9, with D perhaps TRBD1 (5 bases). The CDR3 consists of 16 residues. The V gene lost 1 base and the J gene lost 5 bases, with 17 bases spanning the gap. Germline loops: CDR1 SEHNR, CDR2 FQNEAQ (reference sequence). CDR3 nucleotides: TGTGCCAGCAGCTTAGGGGGCAGGATCACATGGGAGACCCAGTACTTC. It encodes CASSLGGRITWETQYF.

The chain recombines TRBV4-3 with TRBJ2-5, with 8 bases lining up with TRBD1. The germline V gene encodes CDR1 LGHNA and CDR2 YSLEER. V was clipped by 1 base and J by 4 bases; unmatched bases: 5. The CDR3 is 15 amino acids. The CDR3 here is CASSQGGQALETQYF. For the CDR3, the DNA is TGCGCCAGCAGCCAAGGGGGACAGGCCTTAGAGACCCAGTACTTC.

CDR3 DNA: TGTGCCAGCAGCCCCTCGGCGACAGATACGCAGTATTTT. Its protein is CASSPSATDTQYF. V usage is TRBV7-3 and J usage is TRBJ2-3; D uncertain. The CDR3 has 13 amino acids. Looked up from germline, CDR1 is SGHTA and CDR2 is FQGTGA. Trimming took 5 bases from V and 3 from J, leaving 9 bases between them.

This sequence joins TRBV4-3 and TRBJ1-2; TRBD1 aligns across 10 bases. This CDR3 is built from 17 residues. In germline, CDR1 is LGHNA, CDR2 YSLEER. Trimming at V came to 0 bases and at J to 3 bases, leaving 7 bases not matched to a gene. This CDR3 is CASSQELGQGLYYGYTF. CDR3 DNA sequence: TGCGCCAGCAGCCAAGAGCTGGGACAGGGGCTTTACTATGGCTACACCTTC.

The rearrangement joins TRBV18 to TRBJ1-4; D ambiguous. The CDR3 has 13 amino acids. Per germline, CDR1 KGHSH and CDR2 LQKENI. Trimming cost V 4 bases and J 8 bases, with 11 bases left between them. The CDR3 here is CASSLRETEKLFF. In DNA, the CDR3 is TGTGCCAGCTCACTCCGGGAAACCGAAAAACTGTTTTTT.

The chain uses TRBV21-1 and TRBJ1-2; the listed D gene, TRBD1, was not tested against the DNA. TRBV21-1 is designated a pseudogene. This CDR3 is built from 13 residues. The CDR3, as DNA: TGTGCCAGCGGGGGCAGGACGGCGTATGGCTACACCTTC. Translated: CASGGRTAYGYTF.

The chain uses TRBV11-2 and TRBJ1-2; no definite D call. This CDR3 spans 16 amino acids. Trimming shortened V by 5 bases and J by 4 bases, and 20 bases separated the two germline ends. Germline lookup yields CDR1 SGHAT and CDR2 FQNNGV. This CDR3 reads CASSPGAVLGSYGYTF. CDR3 nucleotide sequence: TGTGCCAGCAGCCCGGGCGCGGTTCTAGGGAGCTATGGCTACACCTTC.

The genes are TRBV19 and TRBJ1-2; no clear D gene. The CDR3 runs 12 residues. V gave up 3 bases and J gave up 2 bases, with 4 bases separating them. Germline loops: CDR1 LNHDA, CDR2 SQIVND (reference sequence). Here the CDR3 reads CASSILNYGYTF. In nucleotides, the CDR3 is TGTGCCAGTAGTATCCTGAACTATGGCTACACCTTC.

The V and J genes are TRBV9 and TRBJ2-2; 7 bases agree with TRBD1. Trimming removed 0 bases from V and 4 bases from J; junction bases left unmatched: 9. The length of the CDR3 is 17 residues. The germline V gene has CDR1 SGDLS and CDR2 YYNGEE. CDR3 amino acids: CASSVARDRPFTGELFF. The CDR3 bases are TGTGCCAGCAGCGTAGCCCGGGACAGACCTTTCACCGGGGAGCTGTTTTTT.

The chain has TRBV10-2 and TRBJ1-1; 7 bases agree with TRBD1. The trim removed 8 bases at V and 3 bases at J, leaving 3 bases unmatched. Germline assignment: CDR1 WSHSY and CDR2 SAAADI. The CDR3 sequence is 12 residues long. CDR3 protein: CASRDSYTEAFF. The CDR3 bases are TGCGCCAGCCGGGACAGTTACACTGAAGCTTTCTTT.

The chain carries TRBV6-5 and TRBJ1-2, with D possibly being TRBD1 (6 bases). The germline V gene has CDR1 MNHEY and CDR2 SVGAGI. The V gene lost 2 bases and the J gene lost 5 bases, with 12 bases spanning the gap. The CDR3 spans 14 residues. Written as DNA, the CDR3 is TGTGCCAGCAGTTACGGTGAGGGGGTTTATGGCTACACCTTC. It yields the protein CASSYGEGVYGYTF.

This clone showed up just a few times. This chain connects TRBV2 to TRBJ1-2; D possibly corresponds to TRBD1 (5 bases). Germline assignment: CDR1 SNHLY and CDR2 FYNNEI. The CDR3 has 13 amino acids. Trimming stripped 6 bases from V and 0 bases from J, with 8 bases between. CDR3 sequence: CASSTTANYGYTF. As DNA, the CDR3 is TGTGCCAGCAGCACGACAGCTAACTATGGCTACACCTTC.